The clone carrying this T cell receptor beta chain was seen more than once but under ten times. Its antigen is not known. This sample stems from a study of T cell responses to AZD1222 COVID-19 vaccine. Study results and limitations: Spike was spanned by vaccine-associated CD4 TCRs, which were dominant at 160-218 and 743-854. The donors showed a predominance of white British ancestry and of females, with possible underestimation of clonal diversity.

Per the germline V gene, CDR1 is WNHNN and CDR2 is SYGVQD (reference sequence). V shed 5 bases and J 0 bases; nucleotides not matched to a gene: 6. This CDR3 contains 16 residues. Measured with immunoSEQ multiplex PCR; TCRdb has only the in-frame clones, and not every one. The table has approximately 190,000 clones, just over 90% seen once. This sample comprised peripheral blood, obtained on day 0 of AZD1222 vaccination. This TCR was recovered from an adult in good health. The chain combines TRBV10-1 with TRBJ2-3; 9 nucleotides agree with TRBD2. Here the CDR3 reads CASSSPTSGSTDTQYF. In nucleotides, the CDR3 is TGCGCCAGCAGTTCTCCTACTAGCGGGAGCACAGATACGCAGTATTTT.